The source of this T cell receptor beta chain is a study of shared clonotypes between healthy human individuals. The CDR3 consists of 14 residues. The germline CDR1 and CDR2 sequences are GTSNPN and SVGIG (reference sequence). The donors were adults (healthy and HIV-negative) with no recent acute infections or vaccinations. For genomic DNA, unsorted samples relied on about 90 million PBMCs. Findings and limits, study-wide: There were few donors, and this limited the genetic and exposure-history diversity represented.

The study ran the assay at deep level. The protocol was immunoSEQ multiplex PCR, while the TCRdb copy is restricted to in-frame clones and leaves out a portion. Here the sample spans about 490,000 clones, roughly 78% being singletons. A remark on this clone: The antigen is unknown. A much bigger clone sits one base away, suggesting this may be a read error.

The chain carries TRBV30 and TRBJ1-6; D is uncertain. This clonotype originated in a middle-aged woman in good health. Some clones in this sample may be carry-over from other donors' samples. The specimen sequenced was PBMCs. The CDR3 is CACSVQRGSSPLHF. CDR3 nucleotide sequence: TGTGCCTGTAGTGTACAGCGGGGAAGCTCACCCCTCCACTTT.